The 14 T cell receptor beta chains given below trace back to one sample, sequenced in a study of shared clonotypes between healthy human individuals. The table came from immunoSEQ multiplex PCR; TCRdb's copy has only in-frame clones and leaves some out. The sample includes more than 1 million clones, 75% to 80% of them seen just once. The sequenced sample consisted of memory CD4+ T cells from PBMCs. Subset: CD45RA-negative fraction. Every receptor here comes from a man aged 18 to 29 in good health. Some clones in this sample may be carry-over from other donors' samples.

The chain links TRBV10-3 to TRBJ2-7; D is undetermined. Germline V lookup: CDR1 ENHRY, CDR2 SYGVKD. V was cut by 2 bases and J by 6 bases, with 14 bases left in between. The CDR3 loop spans 14 amino acids. The CDR3 DNA sequence: TGTGCCATCAGTGAGGAGGAAGGATTGGGCGAGCAGTACTTC. It specifies CAISEEEGLGEQYF.

The chain couples TRBV27 to TRBJ1-5; maybe TRBD1 (5 bases). The CDR3 spans 15 residues. Deletions cut 3 bases from V and 2 bases from J, with 11 bases between. CDR1 MNHEY and CDR2 SMNVEV come from the germline V gene (reference sequence). CDR3 nucleotides: TGTGCCAGCAGTTTTAGGGGAAAGGGCAATCAGCCCCAGCATTTT. Residues: CASSFRGKGNQPQHF.

This clone was picked up a small number of times. V is TRBV28 and J is TRBJ2-7, with D possibly TRBD2 on 5 matching bases. This CDR3 spans 13 amino acids. Germline values: CDR1 MDHEN, CDR2 SYDVKM. Trimming shortened V by 4 bases and J by 5 bases, and 12 bases separated the two germline ends. The CDR3 coding sequence is TGTGCCAGCAGTTATACTAGATTGCACGAGCAGTACTTC. Its translation is CASSYTRLHEQYF.

The chain links TRBV28 to TRBJ1-1, with TRBD1 matching over 8 bases. The germline gives CDR1 MDHEN, CDR2 SYDVKM. Germline trimming cut 2 bases from V and 4 bases from J; bases unmatched to any gene: 9. The CDR3 runs 16 residues. The CDR3 nucleotides read TGTGCCAGCAGTTTAGCAGGGGGCGGGCCCCCCACTGAAGCTTTCTTT. Protein: CASSLAGGGPPTEAFF.

This clone was found a few times. The rearrangement links TRBV28 to TRBJ1-1; D possibly corresponds to TRBD1 (6 bases). Trimming removed 3 bases from V and 4 bases from J, with 12 bases in between. Germline CDR1 reads MDHEN; CDR2 reads SYDVKM. CDR3 length equals 14 residues. The CDR3 region has the DNA TGTGCCAGCAGTTTTGGGGGGCCGATCACTGAAGCTTTCTTT. It codes for CASSFGGPITEAFF.

V is TRBV5-1 and J is TRBJ2-7; the match to TRBD2 covers 10 bases. The length of the CDR3 is 17 residues. V lost 2 bases to trimming and J lost 0 bases; unmatched junction nucleotides: 8. Per the germline V gene, CDR1 is SGHRS and CDR2 is YFSETQ. CDR3 sequence reads: CASSLAGGPESSYEQYF. The DNA for the CDR3 is TGCGCCAGCAGCTTAGCGGGAGGGCCGGAGTCCTCCTACGAGCAGTACTTC.

This chain connects TRBV5-8 to TRBJ1-1; 12 bases align to TRBD1. The CDR3 is 16 residues long. Germline V CDR1 and CDR2: SGHTS, YDEGEE. J lost 6 bases, V lost 4 bases, and 10 bases had no gene match. CDR3 DNA sequence: TGTGCCAGCAGCCGAAGCCTCGGGACAGGGGGCTCTGAAGCTTTCTTT. It yields the protein CASSRSLGTGGSEAFF. Variable domain in full (rest from reference TRBV5-8 and TRBJ1-1): EAGVTQSPTHLIKTRGQQATLRCSPISGHTSVYWYQQALGLGLQFLLWYDEGEERNRGNFPPRFSGRQFPNYSSELNVNALELEDSALYLCASSRSLGTGGSEAFFGQGTRLTVV.

Only a few counts were recorded for this clone. CDR3 DNA sequence: TGTGCCAGCAGCTTGGGACAGCACCAAGAGACCCAGTACTTC. Translating it yields CASSLGQHQETQYF. The genes are TRBV5-4 and TRBJ2-5; D might be TRBD1 (5 bases). The V and J ends lost 0 bases and 0 bases respectively, with 6 bases between them. The germline CDR1 and CDR2 sequences are SGHNT and YYREEE (reference sequence). This CDR3 has 14 residues. Complete variable domain (other parts from reference TRBV5-4 and TRBJ2-5): ETGVTQSPTHLIKTRGQQVTLRCSSQSGHNTVSWYQQALGQGPQFIFQYYREEENGRGNFPPRFSGLQFPNYSSELNVNALELDDSALYLCASSLGQHQETQYFGPGTRLLVL.

With regard to this clone: This sample also contains other DNA sequences that code for the same CDR3. The rearrangement joins TRBV30 to TRBJ1-5, with D tentatively TRBD1 (5 bases). Between the trimmed V and J ends, which lost 0 bases and 6 bases, there was a span of 9 bases. Germline assignment: CDR1 GTSNPN and CDR2 SVGIG (reference sequence). CDR3 length: 13 amino acids. The CDR3 loop is CAWSVRGGQPQHF. CDR3 in DNA: TGTGCCTGGAGTGTCCGGGGCGGTCAGCCCCAGCATTTT.

About this clone: Additional DNA sequences in this sample encode the identical CDR3. The V gene is TRBV11-2, the J gene TRBJ2-1; D is undetermined. Between the trimmed V and J ends, which lost 1 base and 2 bases, there was a span of 3 bases. Germline assignment: CDR1 SGHAT and CDR2 FQNNGV. The CDR3 extends over 13 amino acids. The CDR3 region is CASSLGAYNEQFF. DNA for the CDR3: TGTGCCAGCAGCTTAGGCGCCTACAATGAGCAGTTCTTC.

The chain carries TRBV5-1 and TRBJ1-3; possible D gene TRBD1, 5 bases. Trimming shortened V by 1 base and J by 2 bases, and 7 bases separated the two germline ends. The CDR3 has 14 residues. Germline assignment: CDR1 SGHRS and CDR2 YFSETQ. The CDR3 nucleotides are TGCGCCAGCAGCTTGCAGGGTACTGGAAACACCATATATTTT. This codes for CASSLQGTGNTIYF.

The chain links TRBV6-5 to TRBJ2-5; tentatively, D is TRBD2 (5 bases). The J call may be wrong; the DNA end is better matched by TRBJ2-7. The germline V gene encodes CDR1 MNHEY and CDR2 SVGAGI. The CDR3 contains 14 residues. The CDR3 bases are TGTGCCAGCAGTTCCATAGGGAGTTCCTACGAGCAGTACTTC. Translation gives CASSSIGSSYEQYF.

J is TRBJ2-2 and V is TRBV7-3; a possible D gene is TRBD2 (6 bases). Germline lookup yields CDR1 SGHTA and CDR2 FQGTGA. There are 17 residues in the CDR3. The V and J ends lost 4 bases and 2 bases respectively, with 17 bases between them. This CDR3 reads CASSSLRGGKNTGELFF. CDR3 DNA: TGTGCCAGCAGCTCTCTACGGGGCGGGAAAAACACCGGGGAGCTGTTTTTT.

The CDR3 region is CSVRDRVGTEAFF. Written as DNA, the CDR3 is TGCAGCGTCAGGGACAGGGTGGGCACTGAAGCTTTCTTT. This rearrangement joins TRBV29-1 to TRBJ1-1; 9 positions agree with TRBD1. Germline V CDR1 and CDR2: SQVTM, ANQGSEA. With 6 bases clipped from V and 4 bases from J, the junction kept 6 bases outside the gene matches. This CDR3 comprises 13 residues. Full variable domain (remainder filled in from reference TRBV29-1 and TRBJ1-1): SAVISQKPSRDICQRGTSLTIQCQVDSQVTMMFWYRQQPGQSLTLIATANQGSEATYESGFVIDKFPISRPNLTFSTLTVSNMSPEDSSIYLCSVRDRVGTEAFFGQGTRLTVV.